Given below is one T cell receptor (beta chain) in context. The antigen remains unidentified. This sample was taken from a study of cytomegalovirus exposure and HLA in healthy donors. Study-wide points: Later analysis showed TCR association rates varying by HLA locus, highest for DRB1 and lowest for HLA-C. CMV antigen specificity was confirmed in vitro for a few CMV-associated chains.

PCR was performed using 60 Vbeta and 13 Jbeta primers. The repertoire was sequenced with immunoSEQ multiplex PCR; TCRdb's copy has only in-frame clones and lacks some. In the table there are tens of thousands of clones, more than 60% of which are singletons. This CDR3 has 13 residues. Germline CDR1 reads SGHRS; CDR2 reads YFSETQ. The germline V and J ends were trimmed by 0 bases and 8 bases, with 8 bases remaining between them. This rearrangement joins TRBV5-1 to TRBJ2-2; D is unclear. Sequenced material: PBMCs. This sequence was found in a male donor in good health and CMV-seropositive. The CDR3 loop reads CASSLGAKGELFF. CDR3 bases: TGCGCCAGCAGCTTGGGTGCGAAGGGGGAGCTGTTTTTT. Full variable domain (remainder filled in from reference TRBV5-1 and TRBJ2-2): KAGVTQTPRYLIKTRGQQVTLSCSPISGHRSVSWYQQTPGQGLQFLFEYFSETQRNKGNFPGRFSGRQFSNSRSEMNVSTLELGDSALYLCASSLGAKGELFFGEGSRLTVL.